The 27 T cell receptor beta chains listed next were all sequenced from one sample in a study of blood T cell repertoires in COVID-19. TCRdb keeps only in-frame clones here, not all; method: immunoSEQ multiplex PCR. The sample gives 200,000 to 300,000 clones, 70% to 90% of which show up once; about 4% is in the top ten. Sequenced sample: peripheral blood. The receptors derive from a man aged 50-60 years with acute or convalescent COVID-19.

As to this clone: The sample carries other DNA sequences with the same CDR3. The chain recombines TRBV9 with TRBJ2-7; no clear D gene. Trimming pared 0 bases from V and 0 bases from J, leaving 4 bases between. This CDR3 region has 13 residues. Germline loops: CDR1 SGDLS, CDR2 YYNGEE. The CDR3 here is CASSVGSSYEQYF. CDR3 DNA: TGTGCCAGCAGCGTAGGGAGCTCCTACGAGCAGTACTTC. Using reference TRBV9 and TRBJ2-7 for the parts outside the CDR3, the full variable domain is DSGVTQTPKHLITATGQRVTLRCSPRSGDLSVYWYQQSLDQGLQFLIQYYNGEERAKGNILERFSAQQFPDLHSELNLSSLELGDSALYFCASSVGSSYEQYFGPGTRLTVT.

This rearrangement joins TRBV5-1 to TRBJ1-2; tentative D call: TRBD1 (5 bases). The CDR3 is 17 amino acids. Germline V gives CDR1 SGHRS, CDR2 YFSETQ. V was clipped by 0 bases and J by 4 bases, with 19 bases between them. CDR3 DNA: TGCGCCAGCAGCTTGGGTTCATGGCAGGGAGGCGCCTATGGCTACACCTTC. Its protein is CASSLGSWQGGAYGYTF. The complete variable domain, with remaining parts taken from reference TRBV5-1 and TRBJ1-2, reads KAGVTQTPRYLIKTRGQQVTLSCSPISGHRSVSWYQQTPGQGLQFLFEYFSETQRNKGNFPGRFSGRQFSNSRSEMNVSTLELGDSALYLCASSLGSWQGGAYGYTFGSGTRLTVV.

In its sample, this clone was seen a few times. J is TRBJ1-4 and V is TRBV19, with 9 bases that match TRBD1. The CDR3 is made up of 14 amino acids. The V gene's germline CDR1 is LNHDA and CDR2 SQIVND (reference sequence). With 4 bases clipped from V and 7 bases from J, the junction kept 4 bases outside the gene matches. CDR3: CASSTTGGSEKLFF. In nucleotides, the CDR3 is TGTGCCAGTAGTACGACAGGGGGGTCTGAAAAACTGTTTTTT.

The J gene is TRBJ2-3, the V gene TRBV2; tentatively, D is TRBD2 (5 bases). The CDR3 is made up of 14 amino acids. Germline-derived CDR1 and CDR2 are SNHLY and FYNNEI. Trimming removed 6 bases from V and 6 bases from J, with 16 bases in between. The CDR3 DNA reads TGTGCCAGCAGCGACGGAAGAGCGGCGGATACGCAGTATTTT. As protein: CASSDGRAADTQYF.

The V and J genes are TRBV15 and TRBJ2-7; 10 positions agree with TRBD2. Germline V gene data show CDR1 as LNHNV and CDR2 as YYDKDF (reference sequence). This CDR3 is built from 16 residues. Germline trimming cut 4 bases from V and 0 bases from J; bases unmatched to any gene: 6. The CDR3 region is CATSTRTSGSSYEQYF. CDR3 in DNA: TGTGCCACCAGCACCCGGACTAGCGGTAGCTCCTACGAGCAGTACTTC. Variable domain in full (rest from reference TRBV15 and TRBJ2-7): DAMVIQNPRYQVTQFGKPVTLSCSQTLNHNVMYWYQQKSSQAPKLLFHYYDKDFNNEADTPDNFQSRRPNTSFCFLDIRSPGLGDTAMYLCATSTRTSGSSYEQYFGPGTRLTVT.

The V gene is TRBV27, the J gene TRBJ2-3, with 10 bases matching TRBD1. This CDR3 region has 15 residues. Germline V gene sequence: CDR1 MNHEY, CDR2 SMNVEV (reference sequence). V was clipped by 0 bases and J by 6 bases; unmatched bases: 3. CDR3 amino acids: CASSLSGQGRDTQYF. The CDR3 DNA is TGTGCCAGCAGTTTATCGGGACAGGGGAGGGATACGCAGTATTTT.

The genes are TRBV5-4 and TRBJ1-1, with D uncertain. CDR1 and CDR2 (germline): SGHNT, YYREEE (reference sequence). CDR3 size: 15 residues. V gave up 3 bases and J gave up 1 base, with 13 bases separating them. CDR3 nucleotides: TGTGCCAGCAGCTGGGTTCAAGGGAGGAACACTGAAGCTTTCTTT. Its protein product is CASSWVQGRNTEAFF.

This clone occurred a few times. The rearrangement links TRBV24-1 to TRBJ1-6, with 7 positions matching TRBD1. The V gene's germline CDR1 is KGHDR and CDR2 SFDVKD. This CDR3 comprises 16 residues. V lost 3 bases, J lost 5 bases, and 6 bases stayed unmatched. CDR3 amino acids: CATSDAKQGNNSPLHF. The CDR3 nucleotides are TGTGCCACCAGTGATGCCAAACAGGGGAATAATTCACCCCTCCACTTT.

The V call is TRBV7-9, the J call TRBJ1-6; 7 bases agree with TRBD1. This CDR3 is built from 17 residues. Germline lookup yields CDR1 SEHNR and CDR2 FQNEAQ (reference sequence). The V gene end was trimmed by 1 base and the J gene end by 2 bases; junction bases not matched to a gene: 5. The CDR3 DNA reads as TGTGCCAGCAGCTTAGACAGGGGAGTAACCTATAATTCACCCCTCCACTTT. It is translated as CASSLDRGVTYNSPLHF.

The chain uses TRBV2 and TRBJ1-2, with D uncertain. The germline gives CDR1 SNHLY, CDR2 FYNNEI. Trimming pared 7 bases from V and 4 bases from J, leaving 16 bases between. This CDR3 spans 14 amino acids. In DNA, the CDR3 is TGTGCCAGCAACACCGGGAAGCGCCCCTATGGCTACACCTTC. Encoded protein: CASNTGKRPYGYTF.

This chain joins TRBV5-4 and TRBJ2-5, with D possibly TRBD1 on 5 matching bases. Germline values: CDR1 SGHNT, CDR2 YYREEE (reference sequence). CDR3 length: 16 residues. The V end lost 1 base, the J end lost 5 bases, and 18 bases lay between the germline ends. The CDR3 reads CASSLMLRETGETQYF. As DNA, the CDR3 is TGTGCCAGCAGCTTGATGCTCAGGGAAACCGGCGAGACCCAGTACTTC.

This chain connects TRBV9 to TRBJ1-2; D not certain. This CDR3 comprises 14 residues. The germline V gene encodes CDR1 SGDLS and CDR2 YYNGEE. The germline V and J ends were trimmed by 1 base and 6 bases, with 13 bases remaining between them. The CDR3 region has the DNA TGTGCCAGCAGCGTATTGGCGGGGTATAATGGCTACACCTTC. Its translation is CASSVLAGYNGYTF.

This rearrangement joins TRBV30 to TRBJ2-5; D unresolved. Germline CDR1 reads GTSNPN; CDR2 reads SVGIG (reference sequence). The length of the CDR3 is 13 residues. V dropped 0 bases and J dropped 5 bases, with 10 bases sitting between them. In nucleotides, the CDR3 is TGTGCCTGGAGTGTACGGGTCGGCGAGACCCAGTACTTC. Translated: CAWSVRVGETQYF.

This rearrangement joins TRBV9 to TRBJ1-1; 7 bases match TRBD1. CDR3 length: 14 residues. From germline, CDR1 is SGDLS and CDR2 YYNGEE. V lost 2 bases, J lost 3 bases, and 4 bases stayed unmatched. The CDR3 region is CASSVPDRDTEAFF. CDR3 in DNA: TGTGCCAGCAGCGTTCCCGACAGGGACACTGAAGCTTTCTTT. Together with reference TRBV9 and TRBJ1-1, the CDR3 gives the full variable domain: DSGVTQTPKHLITATGQRVTLRCSPRSGDLSVYWYQQSLDQGLQFLIQYYNGEERAKGNILERFSAQQFPDLHSELNLSSLELGDSALYFCASSVPDRDTEAFFGQGTRLTVV.

The chain couples TRBV30 to TRBJ2-7; D possibly corresponds to TRBD2 (5 bases). In germline, CDR1 is GTSNPN, CDR2 SVGIG (reference sequence). The CDR3 spans 13 residues. V was pared by 0 bases and J by 6 bases, with 12 bases between. CDR3 in amino acids: CAWSVDVSGEQYF. CDR3 nucleotides: TGTGCCTGGAGTGTAGACGTAAGCGGCGAGCAGTACTTC.

This clone was counted only a few times. This chain connects TRBV19 to TRBJ1-2, with D possibly TRBD1 on 6 matching bases. The CDR3 consists of 15 residues. Germline V gene data show CDR1 as LNHDA and CDR2 as SQIVND (reference sequence). The V end lost 10 bases, the J end lost 1 base, and 19 bases lay between the germline ends. The CDR3 protein is CATKDRDTINYGYTF. The CDR3 DNA reads TGTGCCACTAAAGACCGGGACACAATTAACTATGGCTACACCTTC.

V and J are TRBV14 and TRBJ2-7, with TRBD1 matching over 10 bases. J was trimmed by 2 bases and V by 5 bases; bases with no gene match: 6. CDR3 length: 15 residues. Germline CDR1 SGHDN, CDR2 FVKESK. CDR3 in DNA: TGTGCCAGCAGCAACCGGGACAGGGGAACCTACGAGCAGTACTTC. It yields the protein CASSNRDRGTYEQYF. Supplemented by reference TRBV14 and TRBJ2-7, the full variable domain reads EAGVTQFPSHSVIEKGQTVTLRCDPISGHDNLYWYRRVMGKEIKFLLHFVKESKQDESGMPNNRFLAERTGGTYSTLKVQPAELEDSGVYFCASSNRDRGTYEQYFGPGTRLTVT.

The V and J genes are TRBV14 and TRBJ2-5; no reliable D call. The CDR3 extends over 14 amino acids. CDR1 and CDR2 (germline): SGHDN, FVKESK. V was trimmed by 3 bases and J by 0 bases, leaving 8 bases between them. The CDR3 protein is CASSHIEHQETQYF. The CDR3 region has the DNA TGTGCCAGCAGCCACATCGAGCACCAAGAGACCCAGTACTTC.

This rearrangement joins TRBV5-4 to TRBJ1-1; D is possibly TRBD1 (6 bases). Germline-derived CDR1 and CDR2 are SGHNT and YYREEE (reference sequence). The CDR3 is made up of 14 amino acids. Trimming pared 3 bases from V and 5 bases from J, leaving 14 bases between. CDR3 coding DNA: TGTGCCAGCAGCTGGAAACAGGGTCGGACTGAAGCTTTCTTT. As protein: CASSWKQGRTEAFF.

The chain employs TRBV11-3 and TRBJ1-6; 7 bases line up with TRBD1. CDR3 length: 17 residues. V lost 5 bases to trimming and J lost 9 bases; unmatched junction nucleotides: 16. Germline-derived CDR1 and CDR2 are SGHNT and YENEEA. In DNA form, the CDR3 reads TGTGCCAGCAGCGGGAGGACAGGCGGAAGTGATAGTTCACCCCTCCACTTT. Protein sequence: CASSGRTGGSDSSPLHF. The full variable domain, in which reference TRBV11-3 and TRBJ1-6 provide the parts outside the CDR3, is EAGVVQSPRYKIIEKKQPVAFWCNPISGHNTLYWYLQNLGQGPELLIRYENEEAVDDSQLPKDRFSAERLKGVDSTLKIQPAELGDSAVYLCASSGRTGGSDSSPLHFGNGTRLTVT.

This clone has more than one count but fewer than ten. The chain couples TRBV24-1 to TRBJ2-7; possibly TRBD2 for D (7 bases). The CDR3 contains 13 residues. Germline CDR1 is KGHDR and CDR2 is SFDVKD. V was pared by 3 bases and J by 6 bases, with 11 bases between. CDR3 DNA: TGTGCCACCAGTGATACAGGGAGGGGCGAGCAGTACTTC. It codes for CATSDTGRGEQYF.

This chain joins TRBV28 and TRBJ2-2; D gene uncertain. The CDR3 has 15 residues. Germline CDR1 MDHEN, CDR2 SYDVKM. V was trimmed by 6 bases and J by 2 bases, leaving 13 bases between them. The CDR3 reads CASRVTSTNTGELFF. The DNA for the CDR3 is TGTGCCAGCAGGGTGACAAGTACTAACACCGGGGAGCTGTTTTTT. Full variable domain (rest looked up from reference TRBV28 and TRBJ2-2): DVKVTQSSRYLVKRTGEKVFLECVQDMDHENMFWYRQDPGLGLRLIYFSYDVKMKEKGDIPEGYSVSREKKERFSLILESASTNQTSMYLCASRVTSTNTGELFFGEGSRLTVL.

This sequence joins TRBV13 and TRBJ1-6, with TRBD1 matching 7 bases. This CDR3 has 16 residues. V was pared by 5 bases and J by 5 bases, with 9 bases of the junction left unmatched. Germline CDR1 PRHDT, CDR2 FYEKMQ (reference sequence). CDR3 sequence (DNA): TGTGCCAGCAGCCACCGGACAGGTGGGCATAATTCACCCCTCCACTTT. Protein sequence: CASSHRTGGHNSPLHF.

The chain recombines TRBV12-3 or TRBV12-4 with TRBJ1-2, with 8 nucleotides matching TRBD1. V was pared by 7 bases and J by 9 bases, with 10 bases of the junction left unmatched. The CDR3 contains 13 residues. The CDR3 DNA reads TGTGCCAGCACCCTGGGACAGGCTCTAAGCTACACCTTC. Its protein product is CASTLGQALSYTF.

This clone has more than one count but fewer than ten. V usage is TRBV29-1 and J usage is TRBJ2-7; maybe TRBD2 (6 bases). This CDR3 has 14 residues. Germline CDR1 SQVTM, CDR2 ANQGSEA. Trimming shortened V by 0 bases and J by 3 bases, and 12 bases separated the two germline ends. CDR3 bases: TGCAGCGTTGAAGAGACGGGACTGCACTACGAGCAGTACTTC. Amino acids: CSVEETGLHYEQYF.

This clone was seen just once. The V and J genes are TRBV19 and TRBJ2-2; TRBD2 agrees at 7 bases. The CDR3 runs to 16 residues. Per germline, CDR1 LNHDA and CDR2 SQIVND (reference sequence). Trimming took 4 bases from V and 3 from J; bases not matched to a gene: 8. The CDR3 region is CASSTHGTKHTGELFF. The CDR3 DNA reads TGTGCCAGTAGTACTCACGGGACTAAACACACCGGGGAGCTGTTTTTT.

This clone was recorded a few times. The CDR3 loop is CASSQASQIHYGYTF. Written as DNA, the CDR3 is TGTGCCAGCAGCCAGGCTTCCCAGATCCACTATGGCTACACCTTC. The V call is TRBV3-1 (or the pseudogene TRBV3-2), the J call TRBJ1-2; D remains ambiguous. The CDR3 loop spans 15 amino acids. Germline V gene data show CDR1 as LGHDT and CDR2 as YNNKEL (reference sequence). Trimming pared 3 bases from V and 3 bases from J, leaving 14 bases between.